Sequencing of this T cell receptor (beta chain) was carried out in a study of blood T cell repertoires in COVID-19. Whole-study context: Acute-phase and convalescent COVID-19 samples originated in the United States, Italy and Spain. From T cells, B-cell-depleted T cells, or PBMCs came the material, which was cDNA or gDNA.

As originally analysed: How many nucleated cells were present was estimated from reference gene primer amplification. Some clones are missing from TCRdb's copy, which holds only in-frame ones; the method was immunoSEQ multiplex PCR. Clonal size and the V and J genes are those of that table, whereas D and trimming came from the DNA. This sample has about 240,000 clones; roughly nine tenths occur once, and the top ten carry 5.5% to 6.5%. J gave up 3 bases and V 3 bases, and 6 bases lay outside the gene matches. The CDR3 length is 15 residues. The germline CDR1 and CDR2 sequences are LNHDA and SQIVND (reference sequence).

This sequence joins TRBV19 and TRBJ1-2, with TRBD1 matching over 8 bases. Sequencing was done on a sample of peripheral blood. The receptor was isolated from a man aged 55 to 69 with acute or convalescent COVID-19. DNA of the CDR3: TGTGCCAGTAGTATCAACCCGGACAGGGACTATGGCTACACCTTC. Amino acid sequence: CASSINPDRDYGYTF.